This T cell receptor (beta chain) was found in a study of graft-versus-host responses after intestinal transplantation. Study-level background: Recipients were given multivisceral, liver-intestinal, or isolated intestinal transplants. Recipients were all induced with anti-thymocyte globulin, then given tacrolimus and steroids for 3 to 4 years. General study findings and limits: GvH clones detected in recipient marrow included some appearing first in ileum or blood. When patients had graft-donor T cell macrochimerism, their allografts held high graft-versus-host to host-versus-graft clonal ratios.

The V and J ends lost 4 bases and 10 bases, in that order; junction bases with no gene match: 9. Germline CDR1 and CDR2: LGHNA and YNFKEQ. There are 15 residues in the CDR3. Details on this clone: Its antigen is unidentified.

The data were produced by immunoSEQ multiplex PCR, yet TCRdb's version contains in-frame clones alone and is incomplete. There are fewer than 15,000 clones in the sample; about 86% occur only once, and roughly 49% lies in the top ten. The TCR comes from a human patient who received an intestinal transplant, so some T cells may come from the graft donor. The rearrangement joins TRBV4-2 to TRBJ2-1; 11 bases map to TRBD2. The sequencing used PBMCs, collected around 120 days after transplant. The CDR3 is CASSLTSGSLLEQFF. As DNA, the CDR3 is TGTGCCAGCAGCCTAACTAGCGGGAGCCTGCTGGAGCAGTTCTTC.